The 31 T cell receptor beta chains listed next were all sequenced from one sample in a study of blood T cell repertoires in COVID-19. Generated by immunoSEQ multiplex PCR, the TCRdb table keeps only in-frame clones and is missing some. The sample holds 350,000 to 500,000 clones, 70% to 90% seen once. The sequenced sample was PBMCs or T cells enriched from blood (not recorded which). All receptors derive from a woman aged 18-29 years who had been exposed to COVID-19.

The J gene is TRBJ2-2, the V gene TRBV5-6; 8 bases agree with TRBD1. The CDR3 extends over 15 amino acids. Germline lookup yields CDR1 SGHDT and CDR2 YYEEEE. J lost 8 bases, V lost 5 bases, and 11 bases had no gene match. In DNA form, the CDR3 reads TGTGCCAGCAGTCGAGTTGGACAGGGTAAAGGGGAGCTGTTTTTT. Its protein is CASSRVGQGKGELFF.

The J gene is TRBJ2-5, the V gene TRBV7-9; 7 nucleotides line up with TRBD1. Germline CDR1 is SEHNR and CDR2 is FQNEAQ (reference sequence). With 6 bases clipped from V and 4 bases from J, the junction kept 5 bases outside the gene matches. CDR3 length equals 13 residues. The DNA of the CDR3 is TGTGCCAGCAGTCAAGGGGGCGGAGAGACCCAGTACTTC. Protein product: CASSQGGGETQYF. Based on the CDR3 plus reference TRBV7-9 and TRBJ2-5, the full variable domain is DTGVSQNPRHKITKRGQNVTFRCDPISEHNRLYWYRQTLGQGPEFLTYFQNEAQLEKSRLLSDRFSAERPKGSFSTLEIQRTEQGDSAMYLCASSQGGGETQYFGPGTRLLVL.

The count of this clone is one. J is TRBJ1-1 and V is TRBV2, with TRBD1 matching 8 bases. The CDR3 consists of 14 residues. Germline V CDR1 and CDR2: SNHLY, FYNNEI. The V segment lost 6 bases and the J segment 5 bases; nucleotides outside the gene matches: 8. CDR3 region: CASRVTGDRTEAFF. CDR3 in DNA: TGTGCCAGCAGGGTGACAGGGGACAGGACTGAAGCTTTCTTT.

The CDR3 is CSVTDRPHYGYTF. The CDR3 region has the DNA TGCAGCGTTACGGACAGGCCCCACTATGGCTACACCTTC. The chain employs TRBV29-1 and TRBJ1-2, with 7 bases identical to TRBD1. The germline V gene has CDR1 SQVTM and CDR2 ANQGSEA. The CDR3 runs to 13 residues. The V gene end was trimmed by 5 bases and the J gene end by 3 bases; junction bases not matched to a gene: 6.

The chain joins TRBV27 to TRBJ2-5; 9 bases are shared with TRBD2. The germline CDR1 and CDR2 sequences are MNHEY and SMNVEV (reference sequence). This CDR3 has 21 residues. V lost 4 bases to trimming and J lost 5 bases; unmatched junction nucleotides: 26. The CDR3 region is CASSYRVASLAGVGVPETQYF. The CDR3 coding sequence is TGTGCCAGCAGTTATCGAGTGGCGTCGTTAGCGGGGGTGGGGGTTCCGGAGACCCAGTACTTC.

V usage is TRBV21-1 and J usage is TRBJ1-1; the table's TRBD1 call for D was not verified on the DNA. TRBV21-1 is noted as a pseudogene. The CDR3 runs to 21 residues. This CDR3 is CASSKVCGLDRVRGRNTEAFF. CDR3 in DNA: TGTGCCAGCAGCAAAGTATGCGGGCTTGACAGGGTGAGGGGGCGGAACACTGAAGCTTTCTTT.

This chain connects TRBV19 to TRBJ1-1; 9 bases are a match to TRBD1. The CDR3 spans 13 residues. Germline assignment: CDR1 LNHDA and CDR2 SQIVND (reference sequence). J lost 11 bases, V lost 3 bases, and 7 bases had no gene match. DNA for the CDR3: TGTGCCAGTAGTATCGGACAGGGGATTGGGGCTTTCTTT. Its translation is CASSIGQGIGAFF.

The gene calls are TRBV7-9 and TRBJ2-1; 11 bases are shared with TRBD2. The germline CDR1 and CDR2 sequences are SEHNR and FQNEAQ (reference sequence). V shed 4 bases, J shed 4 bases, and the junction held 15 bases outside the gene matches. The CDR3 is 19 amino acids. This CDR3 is CASSSPLRVAGGSYNEQFF. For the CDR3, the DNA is TGTGCCAGCAGCTCCCCCCTCAGGGTAGCGGGGGGGTCATACAATGAGCAGTTCTTC.

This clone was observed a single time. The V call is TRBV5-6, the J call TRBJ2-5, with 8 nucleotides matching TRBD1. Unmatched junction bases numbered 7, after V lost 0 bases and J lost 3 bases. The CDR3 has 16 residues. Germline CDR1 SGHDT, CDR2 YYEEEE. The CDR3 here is CASSLVWTGQEETQYF. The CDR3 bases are TGTGCCAGCAGCTTGGTCTGGACAGGGCAGGAAGAGACCCAGTACTTC. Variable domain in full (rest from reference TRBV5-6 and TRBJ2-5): DAGVTQSPTHLIKTRGQQVTLRCSPKSGHDTVSWYQQALGQGPQFIFQYYEEEERQRGNFPDRFSGHQFPNYSSELNVNALLLGDSALYLCASSLVWTGQEETQYFGPGTRLLVL.

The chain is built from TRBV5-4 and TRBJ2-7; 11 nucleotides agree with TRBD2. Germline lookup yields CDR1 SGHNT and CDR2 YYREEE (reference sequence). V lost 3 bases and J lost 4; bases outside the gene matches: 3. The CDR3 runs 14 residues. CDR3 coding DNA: TGTGCCAGCAGCTCGGGACTAGCGGTTTACGAGCAGTACTTC. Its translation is CASSSGLAVYEQYF.

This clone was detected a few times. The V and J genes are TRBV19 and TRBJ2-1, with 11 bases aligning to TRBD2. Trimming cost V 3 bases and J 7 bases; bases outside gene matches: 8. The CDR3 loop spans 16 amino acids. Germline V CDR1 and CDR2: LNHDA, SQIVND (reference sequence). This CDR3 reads CASSIGASGRLNEQFF. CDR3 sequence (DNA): TGTGCCAGTAGTATTGGGGCTAGCGGGAGGCTAAATGAGCAGTTCTTC.

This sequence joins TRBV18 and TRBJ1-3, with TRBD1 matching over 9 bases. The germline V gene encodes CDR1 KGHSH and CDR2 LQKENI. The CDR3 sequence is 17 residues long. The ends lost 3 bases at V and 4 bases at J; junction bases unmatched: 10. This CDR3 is CASSPSGQGFRGNTIYF. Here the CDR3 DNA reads TGTGCCAGCTCACCGTCGGGACAGGGATTCCGCGGAAACACCATATATTTT.

The CDR3 nucleotides read TGCGCCAGCGGCCCCGCAGGACTAGCGGGAAATGGGGCCAAAAACATTCAGTACTTC. Protein product: CASGPAGLAGNGAKNIQYF. This chain links TRBV10-1 with TRBJ2-4; TRBD2 matches at 12 bases. The germline V gene encodes CDR1 WNHNN and CDR2 SYGVQD (reference sequence). The CDR3 sequence is 19 residues long. Trimming at V came to 8 bases and at J to 1 base, leaving 15 bases not matched to a gene.

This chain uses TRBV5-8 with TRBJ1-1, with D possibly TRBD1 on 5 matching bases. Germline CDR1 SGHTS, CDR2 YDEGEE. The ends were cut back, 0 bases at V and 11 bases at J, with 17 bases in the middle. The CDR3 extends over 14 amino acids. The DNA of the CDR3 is TGTGCCAGCAGCTTGGCGGCGACAGCCATCGTCGCTTTCTTT. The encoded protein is CASSLAATAIVAFF.

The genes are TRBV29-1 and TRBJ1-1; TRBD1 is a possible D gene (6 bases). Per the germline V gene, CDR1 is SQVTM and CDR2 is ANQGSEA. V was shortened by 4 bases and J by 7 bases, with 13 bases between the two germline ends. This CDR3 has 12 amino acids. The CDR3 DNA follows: TGCAGCGTTGTAGAGGGGGGTGGTGAAGCTTTCTTT. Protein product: CSVVEGGGEAFF.

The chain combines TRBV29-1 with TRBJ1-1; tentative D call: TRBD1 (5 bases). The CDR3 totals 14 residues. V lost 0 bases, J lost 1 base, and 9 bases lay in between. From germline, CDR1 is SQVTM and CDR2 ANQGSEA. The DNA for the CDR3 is TGCAGCGTTGAAGATTTAGGACAGAACACTGAAGCTTTCTTT. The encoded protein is CSVEDLGQNTEAFF.

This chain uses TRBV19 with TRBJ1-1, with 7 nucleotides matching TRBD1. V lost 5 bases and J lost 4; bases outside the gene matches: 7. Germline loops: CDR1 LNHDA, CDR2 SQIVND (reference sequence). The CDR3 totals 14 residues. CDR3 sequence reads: CASSYPQGSTEAFF. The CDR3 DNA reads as TGTGCCAGTAGTTACCCACAGGGGTCCACTGAAGCTTTCTTT.

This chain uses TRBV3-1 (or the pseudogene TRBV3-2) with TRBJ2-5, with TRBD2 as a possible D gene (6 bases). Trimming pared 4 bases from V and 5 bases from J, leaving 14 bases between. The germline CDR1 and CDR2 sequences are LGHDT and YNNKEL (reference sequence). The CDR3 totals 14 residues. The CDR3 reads CASSPRFGGETQYF. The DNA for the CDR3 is TGTGCCAGCAGCCCCCGTTTTGGGGGGGAGACCCAGTACTTC.

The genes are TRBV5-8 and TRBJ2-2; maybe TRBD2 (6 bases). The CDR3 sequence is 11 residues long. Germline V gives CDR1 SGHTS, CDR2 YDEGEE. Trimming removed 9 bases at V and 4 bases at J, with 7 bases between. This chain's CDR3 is CATGGTGELFF. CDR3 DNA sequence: TGTGCCACCGGGGGCACCGGGGAGCTGTTTTTT.

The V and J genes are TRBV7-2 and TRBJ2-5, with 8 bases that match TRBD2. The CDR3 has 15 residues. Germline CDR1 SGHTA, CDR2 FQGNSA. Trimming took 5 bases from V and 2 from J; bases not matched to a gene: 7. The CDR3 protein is CASSPIAGSQETQYF. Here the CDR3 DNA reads TGTGCCAGCAGCCCTATAGCGGGGTCTCAAGAGACCCAGTACTTC.

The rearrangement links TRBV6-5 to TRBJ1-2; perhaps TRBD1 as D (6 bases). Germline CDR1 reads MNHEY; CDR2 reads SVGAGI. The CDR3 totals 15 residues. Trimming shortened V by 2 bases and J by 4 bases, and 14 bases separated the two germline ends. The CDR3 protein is CASSYPGRGIYGYTF. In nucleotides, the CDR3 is TGTGCCAGCAGTTACCCCGGGAGGGGGATCTATGGCTACACCTTC.

CDR3 bases: TGTGCCAGCTCACCACGGACCGGCGGGAGCAATCAGCCCCAGCATTTT. The encoded protein is CASSPRTGGSNQPQHF. The rearrangement uses TRBV18 and TRBJ1-5, with D uncertain. CDR3 size: 16 residues. V lost 1 base and J 1 base, leaving 11 bases between the germline ends. In germline, CDR1 is KGHSH, CDR2 LQKENI.

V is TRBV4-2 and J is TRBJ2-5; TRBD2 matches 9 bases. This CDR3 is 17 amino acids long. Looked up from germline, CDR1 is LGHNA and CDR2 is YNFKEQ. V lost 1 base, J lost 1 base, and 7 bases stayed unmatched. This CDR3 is CASSQGEGAGGQETQYF. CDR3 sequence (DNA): TGTGCCAGCAGCCAAGGGGAAGGAGCGGGGGGCCAAGAGACCCAGTACTTC.

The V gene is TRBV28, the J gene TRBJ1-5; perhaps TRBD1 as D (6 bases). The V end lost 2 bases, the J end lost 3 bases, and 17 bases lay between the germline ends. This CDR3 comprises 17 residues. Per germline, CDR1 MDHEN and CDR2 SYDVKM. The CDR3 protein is CASSLRGRDRPNQPQHF. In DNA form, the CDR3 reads TGTGCCAGCAGTTTACGAGGGCGAGACAGGCCCAATCAGCCCCAGCATTTT.

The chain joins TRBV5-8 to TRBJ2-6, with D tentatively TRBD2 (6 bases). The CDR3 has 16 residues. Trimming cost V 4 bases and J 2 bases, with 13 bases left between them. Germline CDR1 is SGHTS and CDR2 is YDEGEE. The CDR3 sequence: CASSPLAAAGANVLTF. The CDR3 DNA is TGTGCCAGCAGCCCCTTAGCGGCCGCTGGGGCCAACGTCCTGACTTTC.

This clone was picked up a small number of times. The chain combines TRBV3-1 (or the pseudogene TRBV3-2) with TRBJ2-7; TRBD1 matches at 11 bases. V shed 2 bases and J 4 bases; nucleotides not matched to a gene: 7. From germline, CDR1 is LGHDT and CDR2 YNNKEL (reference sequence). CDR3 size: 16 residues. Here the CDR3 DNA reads TGTGCCAGCAGCCAATACCGGGACAGGGGGGAATACGAGCAGTACTTC. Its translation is CASSQYRDRGEYEQYF.

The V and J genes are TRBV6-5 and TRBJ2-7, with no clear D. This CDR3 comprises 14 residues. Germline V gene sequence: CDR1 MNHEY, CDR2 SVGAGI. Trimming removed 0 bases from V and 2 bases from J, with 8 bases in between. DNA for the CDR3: TGTGCCAGCAGTTACTCCCCAGAGGCCTACGAGCAGTACTTC. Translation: CASSYSPEAYEQYF.

For the CDR3, the DNA is TGTGCCAGCTCACCTACGGGGGGACTTCCAAATCAGCCCCAGCATTTT. Translating it yields CASSPTGGLPNQPQHF. J is TRBJ1-5 and V is TRBV18, with D possibly matching TRBD1 (5 bases). This CDR3 has 16 amino acids. V dropped 3 bases and J dropped 4 bases, with 16 bases sitting between them. The germline V gene has CDR1 KGHSH and CDR2 LQKENI.

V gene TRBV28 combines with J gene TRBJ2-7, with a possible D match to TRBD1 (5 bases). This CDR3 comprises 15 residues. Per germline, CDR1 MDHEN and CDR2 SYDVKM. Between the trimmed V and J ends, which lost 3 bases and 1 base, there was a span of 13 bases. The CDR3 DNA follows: TGTGCCAGCAGTTTTACAGGAACTTCTTCCTACGAGCAGTACTTC. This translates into CASSFTGTSSYEQYF. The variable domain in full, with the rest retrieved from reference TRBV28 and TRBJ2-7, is DVKVTQSSRYLVKRTGEKVFLECVQDMDHENMFWYRQDPGLGLRLIYFSYDVKMKEKGDIPEGYSVSREKKERFSLILESASTNQTSMYLCASSFTGTSSYEQYFGPGTRLTVT.

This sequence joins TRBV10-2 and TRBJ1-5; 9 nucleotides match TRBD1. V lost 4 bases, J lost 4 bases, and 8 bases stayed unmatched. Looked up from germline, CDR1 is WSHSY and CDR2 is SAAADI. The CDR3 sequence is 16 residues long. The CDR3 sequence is CASSVRQGGTNQPQHF. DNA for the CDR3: TGCGCCAGCAGTGTTAGACAGGGGGGGACTAATCAGCCCCAGCATTTT.

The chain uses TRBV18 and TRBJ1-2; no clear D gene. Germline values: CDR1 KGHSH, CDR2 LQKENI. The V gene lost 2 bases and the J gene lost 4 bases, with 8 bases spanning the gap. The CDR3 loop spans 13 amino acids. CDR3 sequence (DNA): TGTGCCAGCTCACCATCCGACACCTATGGCTACACCTTC. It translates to CASSPSDTYGYTF.